This TCR beta chain was sequenced during a study of CD8 T cells in ankylosing spondylitis. Overall study results and limits: Reportedly, significant enrichment of disease-linked clones occurred in matched ankylosing spondylitis synovial fluid. Disease-linked clones bore a CD8+ phenotype and were relatively rare in peripheral blood. Ankylosing spondylitis blood seemed to carry a telltale TCR beta motif made of several highly homologous variants. Past studies reported some motif variants in reactive arthritis synovial fluid and blood.

For TCR beta, libraries came from quantitative 5'-RACE with molecular barcodes. TCRdb redid the calling of the 5' RACE reads with MiXCR, one entry per CDR3 protein. The profile shows around 890,000 distinct CDR3 sequences, roughly 10% of them singletons. Many counts were recorded for this clonotype. Its target is not known. Germline loops: CDR1 ENHRY, CDR2 SYGVKD. The CDR3 has 14 amino acids. Trimming removed 0 bases from V and 6 bases from J, with 11 bases in between. The TCR comes from a male donor with ankylosing spondylitis. The genes are TRBV10-3 and TRBJ1-2, with D perhaps TRBD1 (5 bases). Sequencing was done on a sample of blood, either unsorted or a sorted T cell fraction (not recorded which). CDR3: CAISESGELNGYTF. The CDR3 DNA reads as TGTGCCATCAGTGAGTCGGGGGAATTAAATGGCTACACCTTC.